These T cell receptor beta chains were read from a single sample in a study of CDR3 diversity in severe acne. TCRdb re-called the PCR reads with MiXCR, one entry per CDR3 protein. The sample comprises approximately 79,000 distinct CDR3 sequences, about 48% of which are singletons, and roughly a tenth rests with the top ten. The sequenced sample was blood. All receptors derive from a male donor in good health, serving as a control. Both conserved end residues are part of each CDR3. A D gene is named only where the DNA matches it firmly. Clone sizes are given selectively: once, few, many, or a class where the clone is expanded.

DNA: TGTGCCAGCATACCATTCTCGGGGGCCGTAGGCTATGGCTACACCTTC
CDR3: CASIPFSGAVGYGYTF
D: -
V: TRBV27
J: TRBJ1-2
size: -

DNA: TGTGCCAGCAGCCGGTTGGCGACCACAGGGGGCGGGAGCAATCAGCCCCAGCATTTT
CDR3: CASSRLATTGGGSNQPQHF
D: TRBD1
V: TRBV7-2
J: TRBJ1-5
size: -

DNA: TGTGCCAGCAGCCGGACCTCAAGTCCCGATTCACCCCTCCACTTT
CDR3: CASSRTSSPDSPLHF
D: -
V: TRBV5-5
J: TRBJ1-6
size: many

DNA: TGCGCCAGCAGCCTCCTAGGACTAGCGGGAAACGAGCAGTACTTC
CDR3: CASSLLGLAGNEQYF
D: TRBD2
V: TRBV5-1
J: TRBJ2-7
size: -

DNA: TGTGCCAGCAGTGAAGGGTCACGCCGAGCGGAAGAGACCCAGTACTTC
CDR3: CASSEGSRRAEETQYF
D: -
V: TRBV6-1
J: TRBJ2-5
size: many

DNA: TGTGCCAGCAGCTTAGTCAACCAGAACACTGAAGCTTTCTTT
CDR3: CASSLVNQNTEAFF
D: -
V: TRBV7-8
J: TRBJ1-1
size: many

DNA: TGTGCCATCAGTGATTGGAGTAGCGGCTCCTACGAGCAGTACTTC
CDR3: CAISDWSSGSYEQYF
D: -
V: TRBV10-3
J: TRBJ2-7
size: few

DNA: TGTGCCACCAGTGATCCCAGGGGGATTGAGACCCAGTACTTC
CDR3: CATSDPRGIETQYF
D: TRBD1
V: TRBV24-1
J: TRBJ2-5
size: -

DNA: TGTGCCAGCAGTTATTCAGGGCTCAACTATGGCTACACCTTC
CDR3: CASSYSGLNYGYTF
D: -
V: TRBV6-5
J: TRBJ1-2
size: -

DNA: TGCGCCAGCAGCCACGGGACAGCCTACGAGCAGTACTTC
CDR3: CASSHGTAYEQYF
D: TRBD1
V: TRBV4-1
J: TRBJ2-7
size: few

DNA: TGTGCCAGCGGACCTAGCGGGGGGGCCGGAGAGACCCAGTACTTC
CDR3: CASGPSGGAGETQYF
D: TRBD2
V: TRBV7-9
J: TRBJ2-5
size: -

DNA: TGTGCCAGCACCTCACACCGGGACGTTTGGGCAGGTACGCGGTATTTT
CDR3: CASTSHRDVWAGTRYF
D: -
V: TRBV28
J: TRBJ2-3
size: -

DNA: TGCAGTGCAAGGGACAGGGGGCACTACGAGCAGTACTTC
CDR3: CSARDRGHYEQYF
D: TRBD1
V: TRBV20-1
J: TRBJ2-7
size: few

DNA: TGTGCCAGCAGCCCCCGGGCCGTAAAGAGGACTGAAGCTTTCTTT
CDR3: CASSPRAVKRTEAFF
D: -
V: TRBV11-3
J: TRBJ1-1
size: -

DNA: TGTGCCAGCAGCTCAGGACTCCAAGAGACCCAGTACTTC
CDR3: CASSSGLQETQYF
D: -
V: TRBV7-8
J: TRBJ2-5
size: -

DNA: TGTGCCAGCGTGAAGCCGGGTGAGACTGAAGCTTTCTTT
CDR3: CASVKPGETEAFF
D: -
V: TRBV10-3
J: TRBJ1-1
size: -

DNA: TGCAGTGCTGTCCGGGGGGGCGCGCGAGGCTTT
CDR3: CSAVRGGARGF
D: -
V: TRBV20-1
J: TRBJ1-1
size: -

DNA: TGTGCTAGCAGCTTCGGGACTAGCGGGGGGTCCACAGATACGCAGTATTTT
CDR3: CASSFGTSGGSTDTQYF
D: TRBD2
V: TRBV7-7
J: TRBJ2-3
size: -

DNA: TGTGCCAGCAGTGGGTTAGCGGGAGGGCCATCGGAGCAGTACTTC
CDR3: CASSGLAGGPSEQYF
D: TRBD2
V: TRBV2
J: TRBJ2-7
size: -

DNA: TGTGCCAGCAGCTTCGGAGCAGGCTATGGCTACACCTTC
CDR3: CASSFGAGYGYTF
D: -
V: TRBV7-9
J: TRBJ1-2
size: few

DNA: TGTGCCAGCAGTGGCCCGCCGGTCTATGGCTACACCTTC
CDR3: CASSGPPVYGYTF
D: -
V: TRBV25-1
J: TRBJ1-2
size: -

DNA: TGTGCCAGCAGCTTAGATGGGTCCTATCAGCCCCAGCATTTT
CDR3: CASSLDGSYQPQHF
D: -
V: TRBV7-9
J: TRBJ1-5
size: medium-sized

DNA: TGTGCCAGCAGTCCCAGGGACTCCCACTCCTACGAGCAGTACTTC
CDR3: CASSPRDSHSYEQYF
D: -
V: TRBV27
J: TRBJ2-7
size: many

DNA: TGTGCCAGCAGACTAGCGGGAAGGGACACCGGGGAGCTGTTTTTT
CDR3: CASRLAGRDTGELFF
D: TRBD2
V: TRBV6-1
J: TRBJ2-2
size: -

DNA: TGTGCCATTCAGACAGCAAACTATGGCTACACCTTC
CDR3: CAIQTANYGYTF
D: -
V: TRBV19
J: TRBJ1-2
size: few

DNA: TGTGCCAGCAGCACAAACACTGAAGCTTTCTTT
CDR3: CASSTNTEAFF
D: -
V: TRBV5-6
J: TRBJ1-1
size: medium-sized

DNA: TGTGCCAGCAGCCACGTGGATAGCTACGAGCAGTACTTC
CDR3: CASSHVDSYEQYF
D: -
V: TRBV7-3
J: TRBJ2-7
size: -

DNA: TGTGCCAGCAGATTACGCGGGGGCCGAAGCACAGATACGCAGTATTTT
CDR3: CASRLRGGRSTDTQYF
D: -
V: TRBV6-5
J: TRBJ2-3
size: many

DNA: TGTGCCAGCAGCGACAGGGGAATCACTGAAGCTTTCTTT
CDR3: CASSDRGITEAFF
D: TRBD1
V: TRBV7-9
J: TRBJ1-1
size: -

DNA: TGTGCCAGTAGCGGACAGGGAGCTACGAGGGACTACACCTTC
CDR3: CASSGQGATRDYTF
D: TRBD1
V: TRBV19
J: TRBJ1-2
size: -

DNA: TGTGCCAGCAGCCAAAGGGGTTGGGACAGGAATCAGCCCCAGCATTTT
CDR3: CASSQRGWDRNQPQHF
D: TRBD1
V: TRBV7-9
J: TRBJ1-5
size: -

DNA: TGTGCCAGCAGTTACGGGCGGCCTTCCTACGAGCAGTACTTC
CDR3: CASSYGRPSYEQYF
D: -
V: TRBV6-6
J: TRBJ2-7
size: few

DNA: TGTGCCACCAGTGACCCGGGACAGGGGGCGACTGAAGCTTTCTTT
CDR3: CATSDPGQGATEAFF
D: TRBD1
V: TRBV24-1
J: TRBJ1-1
size: many

DNA: TGTGCCAGCAGCTTAGAGGGGCGCCCTAATTCACCCCTCCACTTT
CDR3: CASSLEGRPNSPLHF
D: -
V: TRBV7-9
J: TRBJ1-6
size: few

DNA: TGTGCCACCAGTGATCCCGCCGGGACAGGGGAGACCCAGTACTTC
CDR3: CATSDPAGTGETQYF
D: TRBD1
V: TRBV24-1
J: TRBJ2-5
size: -

DNA: TGTGCCAGCAGCTCGAGCGGGGGTGGCTACACCTTC
CDR3: CASSSSGGGYTF
D: -
V: TRBV5-8
J: TRBJ1-2
size: few

DNA: TGTGCCAGTAGTATCGGCGGGACCTACGAGCAGTACTTC
CDR3: CASSIGGTYEQYF
D: -
V: TRBV7-2
J: TRBJ2-7
size: -

DNA: TGTGCCAGCAGTTTCGCTGGACAGGTTTCACCCCTCCACTTT
CDR3: CASSFAGQVSPLHF
D: TRBD1
V: TRBV12-3/TRBV12-4
J: TRBJ1-6
size: -

DNA: TGTGCCAGGGCTAGCGGAGCAGGTAGCACCGGGGAGCTGTTTTTT
CDR3: CARASGAGSTGELFF
D: TRBD2
V: TRBV2
J: TRBJ2-2
size: -

DNA: TGTGCCAGCAGCGTACTGGGACAGGGCTTATCCGAAGCTTTCTTT
CDR3: CASSVLGQGLSEAFF
D: TRBD1
V: TRBV7-2
J: TRBJ1-1
size: few

DNA: TGTGCCAGCAGCTCTCCGATCGGTTACGAGCAGTACTTC
CDR3: CASSSPIGYEQYF
D: -
V: TRBV5-8
J: TRBJ2-7
size: many

DNA: TGCGCCAGCAGCTTGGCCAGGAGCCTTGAAAAAGACGAGCAGTACTTC
CDR3: CASSLARSLEKDEQYF
D: -
V: TRBV5-1
J: TRBJ2-7
size: many

DNA: TGCGCTGGATCTTCAGAGACTCAGTACTTC
CDR3: CAGSSETQYF
D: -
V: TRBV5-1
J: TRBJ2-5
size: -